This T cell receptor beta chain emerged from a study of blood T cell repertoires in COVID-19 (dated by TCRdb to 2020 to 2021). With regard to the full study: Collaborator samples came from the United States, Italy and Spain and covered acute and convalescent phases of COVID-19. The material from the prospective study consisted of cDNA or gDNA derived from T cells, B-cell-depleted T cells, or PBMCs. Deeply sampled blood TCRbeta repertoires from subjects exposed to, actively infected with, or recovered from COVID-19 were included in the dataset. The repertoires were released in a freely available public database meant as a resource for research on the immune response to SARS-CoV-2. Samples came from the ongoing ImmuneRACE study (first 160 participants) plus 1,254 subjects from 6 global collaborators. Sample metadata almost always included a de-identified subject ID, COVID-19 status, age in years and sex. Where HLA class I and class II types were available, the types were taken from metadata supplied by the sample provider, not from assay-based typing. Broad study findings and their caveats: The amount of clinical and demographic metadata varied by source and participant and was provided uncurated.

With respect to this clone: No cognate antigen has been identified for it. The record has no base qualities; no much larger clone is one base away.

TCRbeta CDR3 regions were amplified from genomic DNA by means of the immunoSEQ Assay, a bias-controlled multiplex PCR. The authors' pipeline ran thus. The number of nucleated cells in each sample was estimated by amplification of reference gene primers within the assay. To quantify the absolute abundance of each unique TCRbeta CDR3 rearrangement, sequence reads were collapsed and filtered. For each sample, productive Simpson clonality was calculated by taking the square root of Simpson's diversity index across productive rearrangements. The table comes from immuneACCESS by way of TCRdb, which keeps in-frame sequences with V and J called. Part of the clones is missing from these tables; in studies checked, under half for an unresolved V gene and the rest for unknown reasons. V, J and clone size reflect that table, while D and trimming were determined from the DNA. Present in this sample are about 250,000 clones, under 90% of which were seen just once. The top ten hold less than 20% of the sample.

The CDR1 and CDR2 encoded by the germline V gene (reference sequence) are LNHNV and YYDKDF. The CDR3 runs 15 residues from the cysteine to the phenylalanine. Only the CDR3 portion is preserved as DNA: 45 bases, with reading frame beginning at the first base. V drops 1 base and J drops 0 bases, leaving 8 bases in between. Enrolling through a virtual design, the prospective study's participants ranged in age from roughly 18 to 90 years and lived across roughly 24 United States geographic areas. Cohort assignment in the prospective study relied on participant-reported clinical history from a screening survey and a study questionnaire. Recovered participants in ImmuneRACE Cohort 3 were defined by two consecutive negative NP/OP PCR tests, clearance by a healthcare professional, or resolution of symptoms. Each participant in the prospective study had whole blood, serum and a nasopharyngeal or oropharyngeal swab collected by mobile phlebotomists. Participants in the prospective study had the option to provide additional blood draws and questionnaires over a roughly two-month period. Prospective study blood samples were shipped either frozen or at room temperature before DNA extraction.

Sequencing was done on a sample of PBMCs or T cells enriched from blood (not recorded which). Here the chain combines TRBV15 and TRBJ2-3; the D gene cannot be named for sure. This sequence originates from a man between 18 and 29 years old who had recovered from COVID-19. The CDR3 has the sequence CATSRVRKSTDTQYF. The nucleotides are TGTGCCACCAGCAGAGTCAGGAAAAGCACAGATACGCAGTATTTT.